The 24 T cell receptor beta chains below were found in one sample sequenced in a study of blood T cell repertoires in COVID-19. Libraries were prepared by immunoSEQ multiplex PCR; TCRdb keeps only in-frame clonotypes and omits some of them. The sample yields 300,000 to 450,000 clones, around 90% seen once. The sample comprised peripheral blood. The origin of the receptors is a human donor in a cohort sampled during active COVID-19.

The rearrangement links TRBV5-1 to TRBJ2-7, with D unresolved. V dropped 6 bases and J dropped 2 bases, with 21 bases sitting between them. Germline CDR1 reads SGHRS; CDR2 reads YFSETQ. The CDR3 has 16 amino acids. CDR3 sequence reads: CASNARSTGEAYEQYF. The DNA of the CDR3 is TGCGCCAGCAATGCCCGGTCCACGGGTGAAGCCTACGAGCAGTACTTC.

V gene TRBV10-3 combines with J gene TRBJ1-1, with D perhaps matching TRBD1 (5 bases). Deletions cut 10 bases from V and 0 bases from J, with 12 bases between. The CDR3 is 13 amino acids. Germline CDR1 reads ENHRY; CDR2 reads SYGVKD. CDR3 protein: CATVQELNTEAFF. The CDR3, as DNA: TGTGCCACCGTACAGGAATTGAACACTGAAGCTTTCTTT.

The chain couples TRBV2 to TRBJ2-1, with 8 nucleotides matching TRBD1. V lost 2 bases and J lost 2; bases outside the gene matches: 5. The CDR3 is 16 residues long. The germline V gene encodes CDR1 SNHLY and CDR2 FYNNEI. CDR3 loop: CASSEFAGGAYNEQFF. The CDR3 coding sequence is TGTGCCAGCAGTGAATTCGCAGGGGGCGCCTACAATGAGCAGTTCTTC.

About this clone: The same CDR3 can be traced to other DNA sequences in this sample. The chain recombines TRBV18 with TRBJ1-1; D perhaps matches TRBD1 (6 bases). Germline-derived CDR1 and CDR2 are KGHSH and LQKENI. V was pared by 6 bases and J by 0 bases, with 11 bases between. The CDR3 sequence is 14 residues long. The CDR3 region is CASSPDRLNTEAFF. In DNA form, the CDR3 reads TGTGCCAGCTCGCCCGACAGGTTGAACACTGAAGCTTTCTTT.

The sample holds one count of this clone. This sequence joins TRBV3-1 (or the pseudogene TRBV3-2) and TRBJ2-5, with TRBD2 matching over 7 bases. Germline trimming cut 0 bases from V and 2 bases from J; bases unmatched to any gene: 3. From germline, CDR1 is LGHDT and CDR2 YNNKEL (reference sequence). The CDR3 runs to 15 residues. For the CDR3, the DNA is TGTGCCAGCAGCCAAGAGGGGGGGAGGCAAGAGACCCAGTACTTC. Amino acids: CASSQEGGRQETQYF.

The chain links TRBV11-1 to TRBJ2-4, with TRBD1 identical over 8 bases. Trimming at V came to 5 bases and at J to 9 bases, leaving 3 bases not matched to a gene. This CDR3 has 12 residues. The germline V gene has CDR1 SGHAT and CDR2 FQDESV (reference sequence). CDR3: CASSRDRSIQYF. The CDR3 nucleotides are TGTGCCAGCAGCCGGGACAGGTCCATTCAGTACTTC.

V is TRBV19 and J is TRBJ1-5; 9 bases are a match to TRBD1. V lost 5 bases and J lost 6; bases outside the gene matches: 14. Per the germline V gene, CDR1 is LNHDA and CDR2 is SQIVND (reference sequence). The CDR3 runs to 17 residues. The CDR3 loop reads CASSVDRGSGGGQPQHF. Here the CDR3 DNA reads TGTGCCAGTAGTGTTGACAGGGGGTCCGGCGGTGGTCAGCCCCAGCATTTT.

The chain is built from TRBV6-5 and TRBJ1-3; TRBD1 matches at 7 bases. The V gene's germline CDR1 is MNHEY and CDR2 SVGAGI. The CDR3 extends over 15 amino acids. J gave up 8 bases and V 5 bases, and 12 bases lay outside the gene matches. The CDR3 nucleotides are TGTGCCAGCAGTCGGCGGACAGGTCTTTCCGACACCATATATTTT. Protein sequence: CASSRRTGLSDTIYF.

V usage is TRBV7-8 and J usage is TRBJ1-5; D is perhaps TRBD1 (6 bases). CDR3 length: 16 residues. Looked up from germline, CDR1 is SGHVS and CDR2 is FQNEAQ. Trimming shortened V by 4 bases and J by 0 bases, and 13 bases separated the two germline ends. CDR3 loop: CASSSGRGYSNQPQHF. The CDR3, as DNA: TGTGCCAGCAGCTCGGGCAGGGGTTATAGCAATCAGCCCCAGCATTTT.

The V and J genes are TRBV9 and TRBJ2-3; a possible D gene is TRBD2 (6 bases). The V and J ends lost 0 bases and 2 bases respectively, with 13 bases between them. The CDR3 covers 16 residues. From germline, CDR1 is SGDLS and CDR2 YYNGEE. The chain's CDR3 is CASSVGSGSNTDTQYF. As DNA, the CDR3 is TGTGCCAGCAGCGTAGGTAGCGGCTCAAACACAGATACGCAGTATTTT.

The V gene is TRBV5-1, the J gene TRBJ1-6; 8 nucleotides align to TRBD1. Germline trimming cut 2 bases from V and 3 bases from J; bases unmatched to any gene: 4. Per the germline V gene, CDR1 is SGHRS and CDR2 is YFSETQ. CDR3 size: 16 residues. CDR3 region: CASSLGTGFYNSPLHF. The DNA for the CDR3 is TGCGCCAGCAGCTTAGGGACAGGATTCTATAATTCACCCCTCCACTTT.

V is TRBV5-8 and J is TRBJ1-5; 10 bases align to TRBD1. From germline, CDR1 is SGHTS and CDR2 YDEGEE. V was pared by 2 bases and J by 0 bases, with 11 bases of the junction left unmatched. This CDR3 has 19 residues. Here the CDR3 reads CASSFLTGGGPYSNQPQHF. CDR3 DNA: TGTGCCAGCAGCTTTTTGACAGGGGGCGGGCCTTATAGCAATCAGCCCCAGCATTTT.

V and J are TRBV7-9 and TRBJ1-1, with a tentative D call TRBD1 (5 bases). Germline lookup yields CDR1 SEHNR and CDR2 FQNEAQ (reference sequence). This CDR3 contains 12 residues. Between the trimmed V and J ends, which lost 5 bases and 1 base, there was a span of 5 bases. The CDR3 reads CASSTGNTEAFF. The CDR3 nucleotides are TGTGCCAGCAGCACAGGGAACACTGAAGCTTTCTTT.

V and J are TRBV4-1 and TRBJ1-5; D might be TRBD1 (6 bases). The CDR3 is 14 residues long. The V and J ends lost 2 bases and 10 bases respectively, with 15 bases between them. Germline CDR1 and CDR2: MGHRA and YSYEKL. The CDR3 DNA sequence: TGCGCCAGCAGCCAAATGGGGGCGGCATCACCCCAGCATTTT. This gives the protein CASSQMGAASPQHF.

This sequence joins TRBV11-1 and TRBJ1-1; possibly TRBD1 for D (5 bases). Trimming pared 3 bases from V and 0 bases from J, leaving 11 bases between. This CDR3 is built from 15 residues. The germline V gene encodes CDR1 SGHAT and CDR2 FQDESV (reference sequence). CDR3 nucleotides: TGTGCCAGCAGCTTGGCGACAGTTTTGAACACTGAAGCTTTCTTT. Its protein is CASSLATVLNTEAFF.

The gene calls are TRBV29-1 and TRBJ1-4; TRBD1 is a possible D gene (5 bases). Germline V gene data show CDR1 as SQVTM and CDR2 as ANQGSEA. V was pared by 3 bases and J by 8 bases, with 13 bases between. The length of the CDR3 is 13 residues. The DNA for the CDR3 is TGCAGCGTTGATTCGGGGGAGGAGGAAAAACTGTTTTTT. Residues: CSVDSGEEEKLFF. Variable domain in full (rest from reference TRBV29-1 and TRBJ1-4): SAVISQKPSRDICQRGTSLTIQCQVDSQVTMMFWYRQQPGQSLTLIATANQGSEATYESGFVIDKFPISRPNLTFSTLTVSNMSPEDSSIYLCSVDSGEEEKLFFGSGTQLSVL.

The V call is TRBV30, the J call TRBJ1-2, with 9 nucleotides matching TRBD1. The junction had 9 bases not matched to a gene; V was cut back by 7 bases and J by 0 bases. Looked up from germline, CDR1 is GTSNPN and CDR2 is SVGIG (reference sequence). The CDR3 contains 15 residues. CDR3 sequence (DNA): TGTGCCTTCACGACAGGGGGGCTAACTAACTATGGCTACACCTTC. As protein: CAFTTGGLTNYGYTF.

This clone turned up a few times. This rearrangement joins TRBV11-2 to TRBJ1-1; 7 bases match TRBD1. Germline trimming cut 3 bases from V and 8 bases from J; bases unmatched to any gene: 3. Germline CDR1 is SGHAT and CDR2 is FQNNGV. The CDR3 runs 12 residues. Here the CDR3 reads CASSFNRGEAFF. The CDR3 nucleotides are TGTGCCAGCAGCTTTAACAGGGGAGAAGCTTTCTTT.

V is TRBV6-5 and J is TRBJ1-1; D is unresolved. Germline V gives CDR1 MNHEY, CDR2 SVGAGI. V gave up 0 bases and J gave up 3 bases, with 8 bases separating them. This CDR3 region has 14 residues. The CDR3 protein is CASSYSWRDTEAFF. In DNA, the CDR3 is TGTGCCAGCAGTTACTCGTGGCGGGACACTGAAGCTTTCTTT.

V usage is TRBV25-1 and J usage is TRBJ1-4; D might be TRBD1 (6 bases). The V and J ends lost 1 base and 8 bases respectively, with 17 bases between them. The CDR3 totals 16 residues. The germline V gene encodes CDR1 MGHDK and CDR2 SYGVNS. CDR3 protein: CASSEFLGQGYEKLFF. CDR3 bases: TGTGCCAGCAGTGAATTTCTAGGGCAGGGGTACGAAAAACTGTTTTTT.

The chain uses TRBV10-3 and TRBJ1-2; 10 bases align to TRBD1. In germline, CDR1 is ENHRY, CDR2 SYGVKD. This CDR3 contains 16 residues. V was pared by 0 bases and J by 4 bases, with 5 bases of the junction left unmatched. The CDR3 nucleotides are TGTGCCATCAGTGAGTCACGGGGGGACAGGGGCTATGGCTACACCTTC. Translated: CAISESRGDRGYGYTF.

CDR3 nucleotide sequence: TGTGCCAGCAGTGTTAACGAGCAGACAGATTCCTACAATGAGCAGTTCTTC. This gives the protein CASSVNEQTDSYNEQFF. The chain links TRBV2 to TRBJ2-1, with a weak D call TRBD1 (5 bases). This CDR3 contains 17 residues. Germline loops: CDR1 SNHLY, CDR2 FYNNEI. The germline V and J ends were trimmed by 4 bases and 1 base, with 17 bases remaining between them.

The CDR3 bases are TGTGCCAGCAGCCAGACAGGGAAGAACACTGAAGCTTTCTTT. It yields the protein CASSQTGKNTEAFF. The gene calls are TRBV3-1 (or the pseudogene TRBV3-2) and TRBJ1-1; 7 bases are a match to TRBD1. The J segment lost 1 base and the V segment lost 3 bases, leaving 2 bases of the junction unmatched. CDR1 is LGHDT and CDR2 is YNNKEL in the germline V gene (reference sequence). The CDR3 is made up of 14 amino acids.

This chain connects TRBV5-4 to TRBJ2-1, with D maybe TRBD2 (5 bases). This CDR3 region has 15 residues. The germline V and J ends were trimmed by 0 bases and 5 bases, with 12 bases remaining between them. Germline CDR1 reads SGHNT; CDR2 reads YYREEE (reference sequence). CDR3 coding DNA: TGTGCCAGCAGCTTGGGAGGGCTAGGCCACAATGAGCAGTTCTTC. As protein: CASSLGGLGHNEQFF.